The 6 T cell receptor beta chains below come from one sample, sequenced in a study of T cell responses to AZD1222 COVID-19 vaccine. The data were produced by immunoSEQ multiplex PCR, yet TCRdb's version contains in-frame clones alone and is incomplete. The top ten hold around 5% of the sample, which has around 160,000 clones, 91% seen once. This specimen consisted of peripheral blood, obtained on day 0 of AZD1222 vaccination. These receptors were collected from an adult in good health.

This chain uses TRBV13 with TRBJ2-3; D gene uncertain. Germline V gives CDR1 PRHDT, CDR2 FYEKMQ (reference sequence). The CDR3 has 14 amino acids. V lost 0 bases to trimming and J lost 2 bases, with 6 bases between them. The CDR3 loop is CASSLGRLTDTQYF. CDR3 bases: TGTGCCAGCAGCTTAGGAAGGCTCACAGATACGCAGTATTTT.

This chain uses TRBV18 with TRBJ1-2, with a tentative D call TRBD1 (6 bases). The CDR3 contains 16 residues. Between the trimmed V and J ends, which lost 3 bases and 4 bases, there was a span of 18 bases. Germline lookup yields CDR1 KGHSH and CDR2 LQKENI. CDR3 residues: CASSPGGGVALYGYTF. CDR3 nucleotide sequence: TGTGCCAGCTCACCGGGGGGGGGCGTCGCTCTCTATGGCTACACCTTC.

The chain employs TRBV7-9 and TRBJ2-7, with D uncertain. Trimming removed 4 bases at V and 4 bases at J, with 5 bases between. The CDR3 is 11 amino acids. The germline CDR1 and CDR2 sequences are SEHNR and FQNEAQ (reference sequence). CDR3 nucleotide sequence: TGTGCCAGCAGCTCCAGATACGAGCAGTACTTC. This gives the protein CASSSRYEQYF.

V usage is TRBV15 and J usage is TRBJ2-7; D not certain. V gave up 0 bases and J gave up 0 bases, with 15 bases separating them. Germline assignment: CDR1 LNHNV and CDR2 YYDKDF (reference sequence). The CDR3 consists of 17 residues. In nucleotides, the CDR3 is TGTGCCACCAGCAGAGACCTTCCCCAGCAATTCTCCTACGAGCAGTACTTC. Its translation: CATSRDLPQQFSYEQYF.

The rearrangement joins TRBV6-4 to TRBJ1-3, with 7 bases lining up with TRBD1. J was trimmed by 4 bases and V by 2 bases; bases with no gene match: 20. The germline gives CDR1 MRHNA, CDR2 SNTAGT. The CDR3 runs to 20 residues. The CDR3 nucleotides read TGTGCCAGCAGTGACGGACAGGCGTTTCGTCCGATCGGTTCCGGAAACACCATATATTTT. This gives the protein CASSDGQAFRPIGSGNTIYF.

The V gene is TRBV7-2, the J gene TRBJ2-1, with 16 bases fitting TRBD2. Trimming at V came to 5 bases and at J to 10 bases, leaving 11 bases not matched to a gene. The germline V gene has CDR1 SGHTA and CDR2 FQGNSA. The CDR3 consists of 17 residues. The chain's CDR3 is CASSPLGTSGGVGEQFF. In DNA, the CDR3 is TGTGCCAGCAGCCCCCTCGGGACTAGCGGGGGGGTAGGGGAGCAGTTCTTC. Combining the CDR3 with reference TRBV7-2 and TRBJ2-1 gives the whole variable domain GAGVSQSPSNKVTEKGKDVELRCDPISGHTALYWYRQSLGQGLEFLIYFQGNSAPDKSGLPSDRFSAERTGGSVSTLTIQRTQQEDSAVYLCASSPLGTSGGVGEQFFGPGTRLTVL.